This T cell receptor beta chain is drawn from a study of shared clonotypes between healthy human individuals. The protocol was immunoSEQ multiplex PCR, while the TCRdb copy is restricted to in-frame clones and leaves out a portion. The profile shows approximately 2.5 million clones, roughly 93% of them singletons. The source of this sequence is a man between 18 and 35 years old in good health. Some clones in this sample may be carry-over from other donors' samples. The sequenced sample consisted of naive CD4+ T cells from PBMCs. Subset of the sample: CD45RA+ positively selected.

As DNA, the CDR3 is TGTGCCATCAGTCAGGGACCGACCCAGTACAATGAGCAGTTCTTC. Protein sequence: CAISQGPTQYNEQFF. The V gene is TRBV10-3, the J gene TRBJ2-1, with D possibly called TRBD1 or TRBD2 (5 bases each). The CDR3 consists of 15 residues. V lost 5 bases, J lost 4 bases, and 15 bases lay in between. Germline V gives CDR1 ENHRY, CDR2 SYGVKD.